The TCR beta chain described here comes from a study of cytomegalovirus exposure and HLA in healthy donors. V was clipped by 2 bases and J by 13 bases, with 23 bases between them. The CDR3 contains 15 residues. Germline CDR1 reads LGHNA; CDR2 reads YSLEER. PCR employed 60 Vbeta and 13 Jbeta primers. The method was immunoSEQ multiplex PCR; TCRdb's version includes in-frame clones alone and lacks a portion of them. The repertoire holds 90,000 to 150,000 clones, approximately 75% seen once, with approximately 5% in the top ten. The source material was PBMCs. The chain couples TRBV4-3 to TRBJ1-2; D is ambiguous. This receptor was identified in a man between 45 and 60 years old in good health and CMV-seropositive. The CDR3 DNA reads TGCGCCAGCAGCCAAACCGGGAGAGGTTCTCTCCCCTTCACCTTC. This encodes CASSQTGRGSLPFTF.